What follows is one TCR beta chain and its context. The antigen is undetermined. Germline lookup yields CDR1 SNHLY and CDR2 FYNNEI. V lost 3 bases to trimming and J lost 5 bases; unmatched junction nucleotides: 4. CDR3 length: 14 residues. The data originate from a study of T cell responses to AZD1222 COVID-19 vaccine. This table comes from immunoSEQ multiplex PCR, and its TCRdb copy is limited to in-frame clones, with some not included. The sample shows some 70,000 clones, 80% of them seen only once. General study points: A mostly white British donor set with more females was recruited, and clonal diversity was possibly underestimated. Sampling captured repertoires only after the peak T cell response.

The gene calls are TRBV2 and TRBJ1-1; 9 positions match TRBD1. This clonotype was obtained from an adult who received the AZD1222 COVID-19 vaccine. Material: peripheral blood, obtained 28 days after the second AZD1222 dose. The CDR3 region is CASSDGQGRTEAFF. CDR3 nucleotide sequence: TGTGCCAGCAGTGATGGACAGGGGAGAACTGAAGCTTTCTTT.